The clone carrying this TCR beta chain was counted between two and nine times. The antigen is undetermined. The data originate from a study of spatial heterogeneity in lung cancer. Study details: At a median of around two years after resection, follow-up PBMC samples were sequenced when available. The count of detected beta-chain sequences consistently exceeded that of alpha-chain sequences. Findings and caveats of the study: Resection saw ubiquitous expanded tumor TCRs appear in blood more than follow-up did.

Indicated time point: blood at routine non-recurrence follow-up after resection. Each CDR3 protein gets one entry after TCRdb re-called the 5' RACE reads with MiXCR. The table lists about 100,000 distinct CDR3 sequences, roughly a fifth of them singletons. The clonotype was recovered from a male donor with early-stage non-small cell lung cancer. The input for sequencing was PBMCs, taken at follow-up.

The CDR3 DNA follows: TGTGCCAGCAGTTCGGACACGACTGGGGAGCAGTACTTC. As protein: CASSSDTTGEQYF. The chain employs TRBV5-8 and TRBJ2-7; tentative D call: TRBD1 (5 bases). In germline, CDR1 is SGHTS, CDR2 YDEGEE. There are 13 residues in the CDR3. V was shortened by 5 bases and J by 7 bases, with 16 bases between the two germline ends.